These 29 T cell receptor beta chains came from one sample sequenced in a study of blood T cells in healthy people across ages. The authors ran a second PCR of about 6 to 11 cycles using a sample-barcoded 5' primer and a J-beta primer mix. TCRdb recomputed calls from the 5' RACE reads with MiXCR, one row per CDR3 protein. The sample contains around 1,000,000 distinct CDR3 sequences, 35% to 40% of which appear only once. Sequenced input: blood. These TCRs come from a man younger than 30 in good health.

In this sample, this clonotype turned up a few times. This chain links TRBV2 with TRBJ2-3, with TRBD2 matching over 7 bases. This CDR3 contains 13 residues. V dropped 7 bases and J dropped 6; count of bases not matched to a gene: 7. Germline lookup yields CDR1 SNHLY and CDR2 FYNNEI. Here the CDR3 reads CASKSGVADTQYF. The DNA of the CDR3 is TGTGCCAGCAAAAGCGGGGTGGCGGATACGCAGTATTTT.

This chain uses TRBV6-2 or TRBV6-3 with TRBJ2-1; TRBD2 matches at 10 bases. CDR3 length: 19 residues. V lost 0 bases, J lost 5 bases, and 13 bases stayed unmatched. Germline CDR1 MNHEY, CDR2 SVGEGT. CDR3 nucleotides: TGTGCCAGCAGTTACTCGAAGCAGAAGCGGGGGGGCGGTAACAATGAGCAGTTCTTC. Translation: CASSYSKQKRGGGNNEQFF.

This clonotype was found a few times. The V call is TRBV10-3, the J call TRBJ2-3, with 7 bases matching TRBD1. This CDR3 is 15 amino acids long. Germline CDR1 reads ENHRY; CDR2 reads SYGVKD. V lost 0 bases and J lost 3; bases outside the gene matches: 3. The CDR3 bases are TGTGCCATCAGTGAGTCTAGGGGGCCAACAGATACGCAGTATTTT. It codes for CAISESRGPTDTQYF.

The genes are TRBV13 and TRBJ2-1; D tentatively reads TRBD1 or TRBD2 (5 bases each). The CDR3 contains 17 residues. Germline V gene sequence: CDR1 PRHDT, CDR2 FYEKMQ (reference sequence). Trimming pared 5 bases from V and 7 bases from J, leaving 24 bases between. Written as DNA, the CDR3 is TGTGCCAGCAGCCTCCCCTCCGGGACGGTTAAGTGGAATGAGCAGTTCTTC. Protein: CASSLPSGTVKWNEQFF. Full variable domain (remainder filled in from reference TRBV13 and TRBJ2-1): AAGVIQSPRHLIKEKRETATLKCYPIPRHDTVYWYQQGPGQDPQFLISFYEKMQSDKGSIPDRFSAQQFSDYHSELNMSSLELGDSALYFCASSLPSGTVKWNEQFFGPGTRLTVL.

The chain has TRBV9 and TRBJ2-3; D is unresolved. V lost 3 bases and J lost 6, with 8 bases in between. The CDR3 totals 12 residues. Per germline, CDR1 SGDLS and CDR2 YYNGEE. The CDR3 spells CASSAPGDTQYF. The CDR3 DNA reads TGTGCCAGCAGCGCCCCCGGGGATACGCAGTATTTT.

This clonotype was counted at least ten times. The rearrangement uses TRBV12-3 or TRBV12-4 and TRBJ2-3, with D tentatively TRBD1 or TRBD2 (7 bases each). CDR3 length equals 13 residues. Deletions cut 11 bases from V and 0 bases from J, with 12 bases between. The CDR3 sequence: CASGGASTDTQYF. The CDR3 region has the DNA TGTGCCTCAGGGGGGGCCAGCACAGATACGCAGTATTTT.

The rearrangement links TRBV27 to TRBJ2-5, with TRBD2 matching 8 bases. V dropped 10 bases and J dropped 11; count of bases not matched to a gene: 15. Germline loops: CDR1 MNHEY, CDR2 SMNVEV (reference sequence). There are 13 residues in the CDR3. In DNA, the CDR3 is TGTGCCACCGCGGGGGGCAACTACAATGAGCAGTACTTC. It is translated as CATAGGNYNEQYF.

This clonotype was counted a few times. V is TRBV7-2 and J is TRBJ2-2; TRBD2 is a possible D gene (5 bases). Trimming took off 3 bases at V and 6 bases at J, with 20 bases between the two ends. This CDR3 is built from 17 residues. The V gene's germline CDR1 is SGHTA and CDR2 FQGNSA. CDR3 nucleotide sequence: TGTGCCAGCAGCTTCGGGATACTTAGGATGGACGCCGGGGAGCTGTTTTTT. It is translated as CASSFGILRMDAGELFF. The full variable domain, with the rest looked up from reference TRBV7-2 and TRBJ2-2, is GAGVSQSPSNKVTEKGKDVELRCDPISGHTALYWYRQSLGQGLEFLIYFQGNSAPDKSGLPSDRFSAERTGGSVSTLTIQRTQQEDSAVYLCASSFGILRMDAGELFFGEGSRLTVL.

This clonotype was seen only a few times. The chain joins TRBV9 to TRBJ1-2, with D unresolved. Per the germline V gene, CDR1 is SGDLS and CDR2 is YYNGEE. Trimming shortened V by 2 bases and J by 12 bases, and 5 bases separated the two germline ends. This CDR3 is 9 amino acids long. The CDR3 sequence is CASSVPHTF. In nucleotides, the CDR3 is TGTGCCAGCAGCGTCCCCCACACCTTC.

This clonotype was observed a handful of times. V is TRBV7-9 and J is TRBJ1-4; the D is unclear. Germline CDR1 reads SEHNR; CDR2 reads FQNEAQ (reference sequence). V lost 4 bases, J lost 0 bases, and 15 bases lay in between. The CDR3 has 17 residues. The DNA of the CDR3 is TGTGCCAGCAGCTCAGCTGATTCAATCGCAACTAATGAAAAACTGTTTTTT. It translates to CASSSADSIATNEKLFF.

Turning to this clonotype: A much more abundant neighbour one base away suggests this may be a read error. The genes are TRBV20-1 and TRBJ2-5; a weak D match, TRBD1 (6 bases). This CDR3 comprises 12 residues. From germline, CDR1 is DFQATT and CDR2 SNEGSKA (reference sequence). Trimming pared 5 bases from V and 11 bases from J, leaving 18 bases between. CDR3 amino acids: CSAADRTEEQYF. DNA for the CDR3: TGCAGTGCTGCAGACAGGACAGAAGAGCAGTACTTC.

The rearrangement links TRBV7-9 to TRBJ2-5; D may be TRBD1 or TRBD2 (6 bases each). CDR1 and CDR2 from the germline V gene are SEHNR and FQNEAQ (reference sequence). V was cut by 4 bases and J by 11 bases, with 29 bases left in between. The CDR3 has 17 residues. The CDR3 region is CASSYNTQGGLYNEQYF. The CDR3 DNA sequence: TGTGCCAGCAGCTACAATACACAGGGAGGTCTTTACAATGAGCAGTACTTC.

This clonotype was seen more than once but under ten times. One junction end disagrees with the germline gene, perhaps due to a read error. CDR3 loop: CASSVLQHGDTQYF. For the CDR3, the DNA is TGCGCCAGCAGTGTTCTGCAGCACGGCGATACGCAGTATTTT. V usage is TRBV2 and J usage is TRBJ2-3; D ambiguous. This CDR3 is 14 amino acids long. Germline CDR1 reads SNHLY; CDR2 reads FYNNEI.

The chain combines TRBV6-6 with TRBJ1-5; D possibly corresponds to TRBD1 (6 bases). This CDR3 contains 13 residues. The ends were cut back, 0 bases at V and 8 bases at J, with 8 bases in the middle. CDR1 MNHNY and CDR2 SVGAGI come from the germline V gene (reference sequence). The CDR3 nucleotides read TGTGCCAGCAGTTACTCGGAGGGGGAGCCCCAGCATTTT. It is translated as CASSYSEGEPQHF.

J is TRBJ2-7 and V is TRBV9; 12 bases are a match to TRBD2. The germline gives CDR1 SGDLS, CDR2 YYNGEE. V trimming: 3 bases; J trimming: 7 bases; junction bases outside the gene matches: 8. The CDR3 totals 15 residues. The CDR3 loop reads CASSAPSGGAHEQYF. CDR3 DNA sequence: TGTGCCAGCAGCGCCCCTAGCGGGGGGGCACATGAGCAGTACTTC.

This clonotype was detected only once. V is TRBV4-2 and J is TRBJ2-1; TRBD2 matches 12 bases. The CDR3 extends over 19 amino acids. Germline CDR1 reads LGHNA; CDR2 reads YNFKEQ. V gave up 2 bases and J gave up 2 bases; unmatched junction bases: 10. The CDR3 sequence is CASSQSLAGGPFPYNEQFF. The CDR3 nucleotides are TGTGCCAGCAGCCAAAGTCTAGCGGGGGGGCCCTTCCCCTACAATGAGCAGTTCTTC.

V usage is TRBV30 and J usage is TRBJ2-3; no reliable D call. CDR3 length equals 13 residues. V lost 1 base to trimming and J lost 0 bases, with 5 bases between them. Germline assignment: CDR1 GTSNPN and CDR2 SVGIG (reference sequence). The CDR3 is CAWSGISTDTQYF. CDR3 sequence (DNA): TGTGCCTGGAGTGGGATTAGCACAGATACGCAGTATTTT.

The chain couples TRBV7-8 to TRBJ2-5, with D uncertain. V was trimmed by 1 base and J by 11 bases, leaving 20 bases between them. This CDR3 is 15 amino acids long. Germline assignment: CDR1 SGHVS and CDR2 FQNEAQ. The DNA for the CDR3 is TGTGCCAGCAGCTTAGTCGGCCGTACGTACAATGAGCAGTACTTC. It codes for CASSLVGRTYNEQYF. The full variable domain, its missing parts supplied by reference TRBV7-8 and TRBJ2-5, is GAGVSQSPRYKVAKRGQDVALRCDPISGHVSLFWYQQALGQGPEFLTYFQNEAQLDKSGLPSDRFFAERPEGSVSTLKIQRTQQEDSAVYLCASSLVGRTYNEQYFGPGTRLLVL.

This clonotype appeared a few times. The V call is TRBV28, the J call TRBJ1-5; TRBD1 matches at 9 bases. CDR3 length: 15 amino acids. V lost 6 bases, J lost 7 bases, and 10 bases stayed unmatched. Per germline, CDR1 MDHEN and CDR2 SYDVKM. CDR3 region: CASREQGALRQPQHF. CDR3 nucleotide sequence: TGTGCCAGCAGGGAACAGGGGGCGCTACGACAGCCCCAGCATTTT.

The CDR3 DNA follows: TGTGCCAGCAGGCGAGGACAGGAGGGATACGATGAGCAGTTCTTC. Translating gives CASRRGQEGYDEQFF. The rearrangement joins TRBV6-5 to TRBJ2-1; TRBD1 is a possible D gene (7 bases). In germline, CDR1 is MNHEY, CDR2 SVGAGI. CDR3 length: 15 amino acids. Trimming removed 6 bases at V and 8 bases at J, with 20 bases between.

This clonotype has just a few counts. This CDR3 reads CSARGSTGVNEQFF. CDR3 bases: TGCAGTGCTAGAGGAAGTACAGGGGTCAATGAGCAGTTCTTC. The chain joins TRBV20-1 to TRBJ2-1; TRBD1 aligns across 7 bases. J lost 6 bases, V lost 1 base, and 6 bases had no gene match. The germline V gene has CDR1 DFQATT and CDR2 SNEGSKA (reference sequence). The CDR3 spans 14 residues.

This clonotype appeared a few times. The genes are TRBV4-3 and TRBJ2-1; TRBD1 matches 11 bases. After removal of 0 bases from V and 7 bases from J, the junction contained 5 bases not matched to a gene. The CDR3 has 16 amino acids. Germline V CDR1 and CDR2: LGHNA, YSLEER. CDR3 protein: CASSQEDRGRFNEQFF. The CDR3 bases are TGCGCCAGCAGCCAAGAGGACAGGGGGCGCTTTAATGAGCAGTTCTTC.

V is TRBV30 and J is TRBJ2-5, with TRBD2 matching 7 bases. V shed 2 bases, J shed 11 bases, and the junction held 17 bases outside the gene matches. Germline V gene data show CDR1 as GTSNPN and CDR2 as SVGIG (reference sequence). The CDR3 loop spans 15 amino acids. Here the CDR3 reads CAWSPAERGYNEQYF. CDR3 nucleotide sequence: TGTGCCTGGAGTCCCGCTGAGCGGGGCTACAATGAGCAGTACTTC.

In this sample, this clonotype turned up a few times. The chain uses TRBV20-1 and TRBJ2-7; maybe TRBD2 (5 bases). The CDR3 length is 13 residues. The V end lost 4 bases, the J end lost 3 bases, and 13 bases lay between the germline ends. Germline V gene sequence: CDR1 DFQATT, CDR2 SNEGSKA (reference sequence). CDR3 amino acids: CSATASFHYEQYF. The CDR3 nucleotides read TGCAGTGCTACAGCTAGCTTCCACTACGAGCAGTACTTC.

This clonotype showed up just a few times. V gene TRBV12-3 or TRBV12-4 combines with J gene TRBJ2-2; 7 nucleotides match TRBD1. CDR3 length equals 16 residues. J gave up 3 bases and V 7 bases, and 11 bases lay outside the gene matches. The CDR3 region has the DNA TGTGCCAGCACCTCTTACAGGGGAGAAGACACCGGGGAGCTGTTTTTT. Translation gives CASTSYRGEDTGELFF.

The V and J genes are TRBV6-5 and TRBJ1-1; D gene unclear. CDR3 length: 13 amino acids. Trimming cost V 6 bases and J 4 bases, with 12 bases left between them. Germline V gives CDR1 MNHEY, CDR2 SVGAGI. CDR3 sequence (DNA): TGTGCCAGCAGCCCTAATGTTGTCACTGAAGCTTTCTTT. Encoded protein: CASSPNVVTEAFF.

This clonotype was detected a few times. This chain links TRBV14 with TRBJ2-1; D might be TRBD2 (6 bases). Germline CDR1 SGHDN, CDR2 FVKESK. This CDR3 comprises 16 residues. Deletions cut 1 base from V and 0 bases from J, with 10 bases between. The DNA of the CDR3 is TGTGCCAGCAGCCAAGGACTAGATAGCTCCTACAATGAGCAGTTCTTC. Protein: CASSQGLDSSYNEQFF.

The chain employs TRBV27 and TRBJ1-5; D is uncertain. With 4 bases removed from V and 0 bases from J, the gap between germline ends came to 13 bases. The CDR3 covers 16 residues. Germline assignment: CDR1 MNHEY and CDR2 SMNVEV (reference sequence). The CDR3 sequence is CASSSFGGYSNQPQHF. Here the CDR3 DNA reads TGTGCCAGCAGTTCATTTGGCGGCTATAGCAATCAGCCCCAGCATTTT.

The chain couples TRBV7-2 to TRBJ2-3, with 13 positions matching TRBD2. Germline values: CDR1 SGHTA, CDR2 FQGNSA. The CDR3 has 17 residues. V trimming: 4 bases; J trimming: 5 bases; junction bases outside the gene matches: 9. The CDR3 nucleotides read TGTGCCAGCAGCTCGGGACTAGCGGGGTACCGGGGAGATACGCAGTATTTT. This codes for CASSSGLAGYRGDTQYF.